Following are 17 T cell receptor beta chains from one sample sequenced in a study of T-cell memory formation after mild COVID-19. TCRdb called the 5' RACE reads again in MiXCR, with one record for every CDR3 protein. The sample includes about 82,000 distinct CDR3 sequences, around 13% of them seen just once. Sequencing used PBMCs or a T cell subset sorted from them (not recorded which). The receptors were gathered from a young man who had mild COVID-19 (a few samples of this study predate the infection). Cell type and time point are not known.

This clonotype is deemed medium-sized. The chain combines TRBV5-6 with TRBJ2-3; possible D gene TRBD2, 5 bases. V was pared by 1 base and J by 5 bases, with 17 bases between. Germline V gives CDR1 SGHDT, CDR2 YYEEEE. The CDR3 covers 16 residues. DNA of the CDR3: TGTGCCAGCAGCTTGACGGACGGGAACCGAGTAGATACGCAGTATTTT. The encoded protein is CASSLTDGNRVDTQYF.

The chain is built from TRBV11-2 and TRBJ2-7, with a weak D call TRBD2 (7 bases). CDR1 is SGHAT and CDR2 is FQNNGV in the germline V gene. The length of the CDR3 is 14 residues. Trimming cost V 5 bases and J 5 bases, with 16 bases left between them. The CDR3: CASSSLRGADEQYV. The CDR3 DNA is TGTGCCAGCAGCAGCCTCCGGGGGGCGGACGAGCAGTACGTC.

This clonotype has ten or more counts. CDR3: CASGQTSSYNEQFF. Here the CDR3 DNA reads TGCGCCAGCGGGCAAACTAGCTCCTACAATGAGCAGTTCTTC. The V and J genes are TRBV5-1 and TRBJ2-1; possibly TRBD2 for D (5 bases). The CDR3 totals 14 residues. CDR1 is SGHRS and CDR2 is YFSETQ in the germline V gene. The V and J ends lost 7 bases and 0 bases respectively, with 11 bases between them.

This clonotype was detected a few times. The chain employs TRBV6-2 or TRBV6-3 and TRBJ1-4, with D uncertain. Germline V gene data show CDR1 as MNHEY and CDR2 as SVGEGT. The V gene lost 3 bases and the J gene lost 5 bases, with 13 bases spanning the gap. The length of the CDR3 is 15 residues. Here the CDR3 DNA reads TGTGCCAGCAGTTATCTCGGCAGGATGAATGAAAAACTGTTTTTT. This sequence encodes CASSYLGRMNEKLFF.

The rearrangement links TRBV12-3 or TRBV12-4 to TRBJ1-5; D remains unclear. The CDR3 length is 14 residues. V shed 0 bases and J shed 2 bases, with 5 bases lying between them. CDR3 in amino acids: CASSLAPGNQPQHF. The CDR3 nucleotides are TGTGCCAGCAGTTTAGCGCCTGGCAATCAGCCCCAGCATTTT.

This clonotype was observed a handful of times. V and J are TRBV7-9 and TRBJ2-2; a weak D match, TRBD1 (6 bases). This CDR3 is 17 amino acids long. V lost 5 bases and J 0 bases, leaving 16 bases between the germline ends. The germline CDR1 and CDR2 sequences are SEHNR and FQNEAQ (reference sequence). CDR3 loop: CASSTRRDIANTGELFF. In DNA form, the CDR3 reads TGTGCCAGCAGCACCCGCCGGGACATCGCGAACACCGGGGAGCTGTTTTTT. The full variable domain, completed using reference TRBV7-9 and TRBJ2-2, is DTGVSQNPRHKITKRGQNVTFRCDPISEHNRLYWYRQTLGQGPEFLTYFQNEAQLEKSRLLSDRFSAERPKGSFSTLEIQRTEQGDSAMYLCASSTRRDIANTGELFFGEGSRLTVL.

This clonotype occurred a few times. CDR3: CASSQDGTGTSGGYTF. The CDR3 DNA reads as TGCGCCAGCAGCCAAGATGGGACAGGGACGTCCGGTGGCTACACCTTC. This chain links TRBV4-3 with TRBJ1-2; 9 bases are a match to TRBD1. The length of the CDR3 is 16 residues. V lost 0 bases to trimming and J lost 7 bases; unmatched junction nucleotides: 9. Germline V CDR1 and CDR2: LGHNA, YSLEER.

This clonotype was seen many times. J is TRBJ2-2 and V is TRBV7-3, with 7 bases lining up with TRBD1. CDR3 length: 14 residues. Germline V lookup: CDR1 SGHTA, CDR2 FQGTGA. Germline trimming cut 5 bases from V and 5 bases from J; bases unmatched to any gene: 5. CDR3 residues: CASSPRGLTGELFF. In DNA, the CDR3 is TGTGCCAGCAGCCCAAGGGGGCTTACCGGGGAGCTGTTTTTT.

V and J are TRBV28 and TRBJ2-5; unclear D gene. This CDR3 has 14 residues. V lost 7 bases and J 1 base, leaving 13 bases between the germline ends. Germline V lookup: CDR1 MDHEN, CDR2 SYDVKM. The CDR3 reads CASTDGGSQETQYF. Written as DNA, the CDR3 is TGTGCCAGCACTGATGGCGGATCCCAAGAGACCCAGTACTTC.

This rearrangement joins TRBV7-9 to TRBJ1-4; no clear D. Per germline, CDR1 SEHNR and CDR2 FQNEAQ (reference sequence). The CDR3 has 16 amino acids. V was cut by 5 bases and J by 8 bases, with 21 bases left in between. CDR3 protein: CASSNTRTVRGEKLFF. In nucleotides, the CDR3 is TGTGCCAGCAGCAACACCCGGACGGTCAGAGGAGAAAAACTGTTTTTT.

The CDR3 sequence is CATSDPGQGWDEQFF. The DNA for the CDR3 is TGTGCCACCAGTGACCCTGGACAGGGATGGGATGAGCAGTTCTTC. The chain carries TRBV24-1 and TRBJ2-1; 8 nucleotides line up with TRBD1. The CDR3 loop spans 15 amino acids. The V gene's germline CDR1 is KGHDR and CDR2 SFDVKD. With V trimmed by 4 bases and J by 8 bases, 9 bases remained unmatched.

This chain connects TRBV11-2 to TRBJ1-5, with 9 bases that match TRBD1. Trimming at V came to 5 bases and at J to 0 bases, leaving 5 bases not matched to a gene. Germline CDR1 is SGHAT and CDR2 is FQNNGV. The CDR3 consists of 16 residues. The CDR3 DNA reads TGTGCCAGCAGCCCCGGGACAGGGTATAGCAATCAGCCCCAGCATTTT. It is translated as CASSPGTGYSNQPQHF. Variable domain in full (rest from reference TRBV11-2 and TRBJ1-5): EAGVAQSPRYKIIEKRQSVAFWCNPISGHATLYWYQQILGQGPKLLIQFQNNGVVDDSQLPKDRFSAERLKGVDSTLKIQPAKLEDSAVYLCASSPGTGYSNQPQHFGDGTRLSIL.

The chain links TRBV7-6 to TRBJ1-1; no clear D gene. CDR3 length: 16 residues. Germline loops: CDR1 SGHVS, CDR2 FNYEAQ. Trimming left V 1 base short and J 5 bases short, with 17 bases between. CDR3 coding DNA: TGTGCCAGCAGCTTAGGATTTGCGGGGATTAATACTGAAGCTTTCTTT. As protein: CASSLGFAGINTEAFF.

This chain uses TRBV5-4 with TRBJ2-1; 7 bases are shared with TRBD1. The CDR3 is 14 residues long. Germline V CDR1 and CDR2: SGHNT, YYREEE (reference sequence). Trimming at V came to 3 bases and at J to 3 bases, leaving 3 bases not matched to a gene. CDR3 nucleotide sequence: TGTGCCAGCAGCTGGGACAGAAGCTACAATGAGCAGTTCTTC. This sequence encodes CASSWDRSYNEQFF.

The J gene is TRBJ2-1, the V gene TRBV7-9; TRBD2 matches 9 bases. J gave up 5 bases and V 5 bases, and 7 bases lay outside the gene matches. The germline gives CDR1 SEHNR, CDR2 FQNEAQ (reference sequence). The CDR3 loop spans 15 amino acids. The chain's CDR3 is CASSTFSGGDNEQFF. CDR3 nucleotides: TGTGCCAGCAGCACCTTTAGCGGGGGAGACAATGAGCAGTTCTTC.

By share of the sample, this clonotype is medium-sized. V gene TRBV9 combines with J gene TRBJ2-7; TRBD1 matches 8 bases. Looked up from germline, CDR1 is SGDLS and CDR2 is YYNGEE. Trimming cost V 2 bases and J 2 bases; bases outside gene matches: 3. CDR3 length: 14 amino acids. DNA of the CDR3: TGTGCCAGCAGCGTCGGACAGGGTGCCTACGAGCAGTACTTC. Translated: CASSVGQGAYEQYF.

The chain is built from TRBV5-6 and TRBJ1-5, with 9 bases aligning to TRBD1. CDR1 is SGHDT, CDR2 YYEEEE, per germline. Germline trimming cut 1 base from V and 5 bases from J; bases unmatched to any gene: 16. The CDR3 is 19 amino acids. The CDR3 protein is CASSLFRDREVGIDQPQHF. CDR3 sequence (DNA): TGTGCCAGCAGCTTGTTCCGGGACAGGGAAGTTGGGATCGATCAGCCCCAGCATTTT.